The clone carrying this T cell receptor (beta chain) was observed once. Its target is unknown. V was shortened by 5 bases and J by 4 bases, with 14 bases between the two germline ends. CDR1 is DFQATT, CDR2 SNEGSKA, per germline (reference sequence). CDR3 length: 13 amino acids. The source of the sample is a study of CD8+CD57+ T cells in acquired aplastic anemia. Study-level information: The study obtained an average of around 3.4 ug of DNA from sorted CD4+ and CD8+ cells.

The template used for profiling TCR beta VDJ and CDR3 was genomic DNA. TCRdb reanalysed the reads using MiXCR and keeps one entry per CDR3 protein. This sample yields 200,000 or so distinct CDR3 sequences, of which around 65% are seen a single time; under 60% belongs to the top ten. Whole-study findings and limits: Patients shared twenty-nine CD8+ CDR3 sequences with controls. Between the patient and control groups, CD8+ Simpson's diversity did not differ significantly.

The TCR was taken from a human donor with severe aplastic anemia or a healthy control (not recorded which). Sequencing was carried out using sorted CD4+, CD8+, or CD8+CD57+ T cells (not recorded which) from PBMCs. This chain connects TRBV20-1 to TRBJ2-5; maybe TRBD2 (5 bases). The CDR3 sequence: CSAAGVGLETQYF. DNA of the CDR3: TGCAGTGCTGCAGGCGTCGGACTAGAGACCCAGTACTTC.